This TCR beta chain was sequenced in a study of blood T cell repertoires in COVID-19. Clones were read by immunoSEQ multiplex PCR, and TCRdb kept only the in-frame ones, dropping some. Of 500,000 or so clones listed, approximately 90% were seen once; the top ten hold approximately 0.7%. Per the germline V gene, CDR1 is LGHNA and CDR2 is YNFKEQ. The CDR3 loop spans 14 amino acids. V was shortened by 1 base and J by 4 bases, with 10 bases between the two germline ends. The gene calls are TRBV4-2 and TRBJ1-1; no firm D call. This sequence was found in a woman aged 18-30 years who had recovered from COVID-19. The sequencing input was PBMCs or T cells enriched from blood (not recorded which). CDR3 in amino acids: CASSQGEAFTEAFF. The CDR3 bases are TGTGCCAGCAGCCAAGGTGAAGCGTTCACTGAAGCTTTCTTT.